A single T cell receptor (beta chain) is shown here with its context. The antigen is undetermined. The record originates from a study of CD8 T cells in Susac syndrome. Turning to the study itself: Blood was drawn from patients with Susac syndrome. At that point, they were therapy-naive, on corticosteroids, or on intravenous immunoglobulin alone. Whole-study findings and limits: Clonal expansion was missing from Susac syndrome CD4+ T cell repertoires.

This CDR3 has 13 amino acids. V lost 0 bases, J lost 7 bases, and 5 bases stayed unmatched. Germline loops: CDR1 GTSNPN, CDR2 SVGIG (reference sequence). Reverse transcription of about 0.5 to 1 ug RNA used random hexamers. TCRdb reanalysed the immunoSEQ multiplex PCR reads using MiXCR and keeps one entry per CDR3 protein. The sample has approximately 180,000 distinct CDR3 sequences, just under 95% seen once; the top ten hold around 0.1%. In contrast to the negatively isolated CD8+ and CD4+ T cells, TEMRA cells were FACS-enriched. The chain employs TRBV30 and TRBJ1-2; 7 bases align to TRBD1. The sequence came from a human donor with Susac syndrome. Specimen: CD4+ T cells from PBMCs. The CDR3 region is CAWSVGQGVGYTF. CDR3 nucleotide sequence: TGTGCCTGGAGTGTGGGGCAGGGGGTTGGCTACACCTTC. Combining the CDR3 with reference TRBV30 and TRBJ1-2 gives the whole variable domain SQTIHQWPATLVQPVGSPLSLECTVEGTSNPNLYWYRQAAGRGLQLLFYSVGIGQISSEVPQNLSASRPQDRQFILSSKKLLLSDSGFYLCAWSVGQGVGYTFGSGTRLTVV.